Below, 22 T cell receptor beta chains from the same sample are listed, as sequenced in a study of blood T cells in healthy people across ages (dated by TCRdb to the mid-2010s). Library method: 5' RACE. Sequencing instrument: Illumina HiSeq 2500. A second 7 to 11 cycle PCR used a sample-barcoded 5' primer and a J-beta primer mix. The public reads were run again by TCRdb, first through fastp at Q25 and then through MiXCR, and only productive beta chains were kept. Each entry merges the rows of one CDR3 protein and shows their most common DNA and genes. The sample yields hundreds of thousands of distinct CDR3 sequences; around two fifths were counted once. In total, the top ten clones hold roughly a fifth of the sample. Input material: blood. These receptors were collected from a man aged 55 to 69 in good health.

The V and J genes are TRBV12-3 or TRBV12-4 and TRBJ2-2; TRBD2 agrees at 10 bases. The CDR3 sequence is 14 residues long. V shed 6 bases and J 4 bases; nucleotides not matched to a gene: 2. CDR3 sequence: CASRVAGGTGELFF. The DNA for the CDR3 is TGTGCCAGCAGGGTAGCGGGGGGCACCGGGGAGCTGTTTTTT.

The chain recombines TRBV6-2 or TRBV6-3 with TRBJ2-7, with a tentative D call TRBD1 (6 bases). This CDR3 has 15 residues. Germline assignment: CDR1 MNHEY and CDR2 SVGEGT. V was shortened by 6 bases and J by 2 bases, with 17 bases between the two germline ends. The CDR3 loop is CASRTGQFPPYEQYF. In DNA form, the CDR3 reads TGTGCCAGCAGAACGGGACAATTCCCGCCCTACGAGCAGTACTTC.

The chain uses TRBV9 and TRBJ2-5, with a weak D call TRBD2 (6 bases). Trimming took off 4 bases at V and 2 bases at J, with 15 bases between the two ends. Germline CDR1 and CDR2: SGDLS and YYNGEE. CDR3 length: 15 residues. DNA for the CDR3: TGTGCCAGCAGCTCCGGGACTTTATCACAAGAGACCCAGTACTTC. Its translation: CASSSGTLSQETQYF.

The chain is built from TRBV2 and TRBJ1-6; D gene ambiguous. Trimming removed 4 bases at V and 7 bases at J, with 14 bases between. The CDR3 totals 15 residues. Germline assignment: CDR1 SNHLY and CDR2 FYNNEI. The CDR3 spells CASSADRSSNSPLHF. As DNA, the CDR3 is TGTGCCAGCAGTGCCGATCGGTCCTCAAATTCACCCCTCCACTTT.

This clonotype was detected a few times. The V gene is TRBV2, the J gene TRBJ2-1; tentative D call: TRBD2 (6 bases). CDR1 is SNHLY and CDR2 is FYNNEI in the germline V gene. Trimming took off 6 bases at V and 8 bases at J, with 20 bases between the two ends. The CDR3 is 15 amino acids. CDR3 coding DNA: TGTGCCAGCAGACCGACCGAAGGCGCGGGGCATGAGCAGTTCTTC. Encoded protein: CASRPTEGAGHEQFF.

This clonotype was seen only a few times. One end of the junction fails to match germline, which may point to a read error. The chain employs TRBV7-2 and TRBJ2-7, with D perhaps matching TRBD2 (5 bases). Looked up from germline, CDR1 is SGHTA and CDR2 is FQGNSA. This CDR3 is built from 16 residues. CDR3 sequence: CASSLGLTSGTYEQYF. Here the CDR3 DNA reads TGTGCCAGCAGTTTAGGGTTGACGTCGGGAACCTACGAGCAGTACTTC.

The chain is built from TRBV7-8 and TRBJ2-5; D possibly corresponds to TRBD2 (5 bases). Germline loops: CDR1 SGHVS, CDR2 FQNEAQ. V lost 1 base to trimming and J lost 1 base, with 10 bases between them. The CDR3 totals 15 residues. The CDR3 loop reads CASSLGRLFQETQYF. The CDR3 DNA sequence: TGTGCCAGCAGCTTAGGCCGACTATTCCAAGAGACCCAGTACTTC.

This clonotype was detected a few times. The rearrangement uses TRBV4-1 and TRBJ1-2; possible D gene TRBD1, 6 bases. There are 15 residues in the CDR3. The germline V gene has CDR1 MGHRA and CDR2 YSYEKL. V lost 3 bases and J 5 bases, leaving 16 bases between the germline ends. CDR3 loop: CASSQGPGVLYGYTF. The CDR3 DNA reads TGCGCCAGCAGCCAGGGACCAGGGGTACTATATGGCTACACCTTC.

The J gene is TRBJ2-1, the V gene TRBV10-3; 9 bases are a match to TRBD2. The CDR3 covers 15 residues. Germline CDR1 reads ENHRY; CDR2 reads SYGVKD. J gave up 9 bases and V 3 bases, and 9 bases lay outside the gene matches. The CDR3 reads CAISDLAGGPGEQFF. The CDR3 nucleotides read TGTGCCATCAGTGATCTCGCGGGGGGGCCGGGTGAGCAGTTCTTC.

The chain uses TRBV2 and TRBJ1-2; D not resolved. V lost 3 bases and J lost 3, with 8 bases in between. The V gene's germline CDR1 is SNHLY and CDR2 FYNNEI. The CDR3 is made up of 13 amino acids. The CDR3 region has the DNA TGTGCCAGCAGTGATTCTGGGGACTATGGCTACACCTTC. This encodes CASSDSGDYGYTF.

The DNA for the CDR3 is TGCAGCGTTGAAGGCAGACTAGCGGCCCAAGAGACCCAGTACTTC. Protein sequence: CSVEGRLAAQETQYF. This rearrangement joins TRBV29-1 to TRBJ2-5; 9 bases line up with TRBD2. From germline, CDR1 is SQVTM and CDR2 ANQGSEA. J gave up 1 base and V 1 base, and 4 bases lay outside the gene matches. The length of the CDR3 is 15 residues.

V usage is TRBV11-2 and J usage is TRBJ2-1; 7 bases match TRBD2. This CDR3 region has 17 residues. Looked up from germline, CDR1 is SGHAT and CDR2 is FQNNGV. The junction had 9 bases not matched to a gene; V was cut back by 1 base and J by 3 bases. The CDR3, as DNA: TGTGCCAGCAGCTTAGGTGGACCCGGGGACTACTACAATGAGCAGTTCTTC. It translates to CASSLGGPGDYYNEQFF.

This clonotype was counted at least ten times. The chain is built from TRBV6-2 or TRBV6-3 and TRBJ2-1; D ambiguous. The CDR3 consists of 15 residues. Between the trimmed V and J ends, which lost 7 bases and 4 bases, there was a span of 17 bases. The germline gives CDR1 MNHEY, CDR2 SVGEGT. The CDR3: CASTLDGRDYNEQFF. CDR3 nucleotides: TGTGCCAGCACCCTAGATGGCAGAGATTACAATGAGCAGTTCTTC.

This clonotype has only a few counts. The chain combines TRBV7-6 with TRBJ2-5, with D perhaps given as TRBD1 or TRBD2 (5 bases each). The CDR3 is made up of 16 amino acids. The germline gives CDR1 SGHVS, CDR2 FNYEAQ. V lost 4 bases and J 2 bases, leaving 17 bases between the germline ends. CDR3 loop: CASSYTSPGTQETQYF. In nucleotides, the CDR3 is TGTGCCAGCAGCTACACGAGTCCGGGGACGCAAGAGACCCAGTACTTC.

Points on this clonotype: At one of its ends the junction is not consistent with the germline gene, which may arise from a read error. This chain links TRBV5-1 with TRBJ2-5; D is unresolved. CDR1 and CDR2 (germline): SGHRS, YFSETQ. This CDR3 spans 12 amino acids. Here the CDR3 reads CVSSRPQETQYF. CDR3 sequence (DNA): TGCGTCAGCAGCCGACCACAAGAGACCCAGTACTTC. Full variable domain (remainder filled in from reference TRBV5-1 and TRBJ2-5): KAGVTQTPRYLIKTRGQQVTLSCSPISGHRSVSWYQQTPGQGLQFLFEYFSETQRNKGNFPGRFSGRQFSNSRSEMNVSTLELGDSALYLCVSSRPQETQYFGPGTRLLVL.

The chain links TRBV5-1 to TRBJ1-6; D ambiguous. Trimming removed 7 bases at V and 10 bases at J, with 15 bases between. Germline values: CDR1 SGHRS, CDR2 YFSETQ. CDR3 length: 13 residues. The CDR3 here is CASGLMADSPLHF. In nucleotides, the CDR3 is TGCGCCAGCGGCCTAATGGCGGACTCACCCCTCCACTTT.

Only a few counts were recorded for this clonotype. The genes are TRBV4-3 and TRBJ2-3; D not certain. The V end was cut by 4 bases, the J end by 2 bases, with 7 bases between. Germline V gene sequence: CDR1 LGHNA, CDR2 YSLEER. The CDR3 consists of 13 residues. CDR3 residues: CASSPTFTDTQYF. CDR3 nucleotides: TGCGCCAGCAGCCCCACCTTCACAGATACGCAGTATTTT.

This clonotype was observed a few times. The chain uses TRBV7-9 and TRBJ2-7; D is uncertain. Trimming took 4 bases from V and 2 from J, leaving 12 bases between them. Looked up from germline, CDR1 is SEHNR and CDR2 is FQNEAQ (reference sequence). The CDR3 has 14 residues. The CDR3 bases are TGTGCCAGCAGCTCGCCCGTGTACCCCTACGAGCAGTACTTC. This codes for CASSSPVYPYEQYF. The full variable domain, its missing parts supplied by reference TRBV7-9 and TRBJ2-7, is DTGVSQNPRHKITKRGQNVTFRCDPISEHNRLYWYRQTLGQGPEFLTYFQNEAQLEKSRLLSDRFSAERPKGSFSTLEIQRTEQGDSAMYLCASSSPVYPYEQYFGPGTRLTVT.

The chain links TRBV5-6 to TRBJ2-7; D is perhaps TRBD2 (6 bases). The CDR3 covers 15 residues. The germline V gene has CDR1 SGHDT and CDR2 YYEEEE. Trimming shortened V by 4 bases and J by 2 bases, and 16 bases separated the two germline ends. DNA for the CDR3: TGTGCCAGCAGCCTTAAGTCCGGGAGACCCTACGAGCAGTACTTC. It encodes CASSLKSGRPYEQYF.

The chain combines TRBV7-3 with TRBJ1-5, with D perhaps matching TRBD1 (5 bases). The V end was cut by 1 base, the J end by 3 bases, with 16 bases between. This CDR3 region has 17 residues. Germline V CDR1 and CDR2: SGHTA, FQGTGA. The CDR3 nucleotides read TGTGCCAGCAGCTTAAATACCGGGACTGACATCAATCAGCCCCAGCATTTT. Protein product: CASSLNTGTDINQPQHF.

Written as DNA, the CDR3 is TGCAGTGCTAACCAGGGAGGGACTAATGAAAAACTGTTTTTT. Translation: CSANQGGTNEKLFF. The chain combines TRBV20-1 with TRBJ1-4, with D tentatively TRBD1 (5 bases). The germline V gene has CDR1 DFQATT and CDR2 SNEGSKA (reference sequence). The CDR3 runs 14 residues. Deletions cut 4 bases from V and 2 bases from J, with 11 bases between.

The chain carries TRBV6-2 or TRBV6-3 and TRBJ2-2; TRBD2 aligns across 8 bases. V lost 5 bases to trimming and J lost 0 bases; unmatched junction nucleotides: 5. Germline-derived CDR1 and CDR2 are MNHEY and SVGEGT. This CDR3 spans 16 amino acids. In DNA form, the CDR3 reads TGTGCCAGCAGTCCGGGAGGGGGGACGAACACCGGGGAGCTGTTTTTT. This gives the protein CASSPGGGTNTGELFF.